The sequence of this TCR beta chain was determined in a study of OX40 agonist ivuxolimab in advanced cancers. Study at large: There were three patients with partial responses, one having hepatocellular carcinoma and two cutaneous melanoma.

Profiling relied on immunoSEQ multiplex PCR, and the TCRdb table lists in-frame clones only, not all of them. This table holds around 98,000 clones, 70% to 90% found once. The CDR3 length is 15 residues. The germline V gene has CDR1 SNHLY and CDR2 FYNNEI. V was pared by 6 bases and J by 2 bases, with 14 bases between. This receptor was identified in an adult with an advanced solid tumor such as melanoma, head and neck, liver or kidney cancer. This chain uses TRBV2 with TRBJ2-1; D call uncertain. This sample comprised CD4+ or CD8+ T cells sorted from blood, obtained in a trial of the OX40 agonist ivuxolimab. The DNA for the CDR3 is TGTGCCAGCAGGCCCGGCAGATCCCCCTACAATGAGCAGTTCTTC. This codes for CASRPGRSPYNEQFF.